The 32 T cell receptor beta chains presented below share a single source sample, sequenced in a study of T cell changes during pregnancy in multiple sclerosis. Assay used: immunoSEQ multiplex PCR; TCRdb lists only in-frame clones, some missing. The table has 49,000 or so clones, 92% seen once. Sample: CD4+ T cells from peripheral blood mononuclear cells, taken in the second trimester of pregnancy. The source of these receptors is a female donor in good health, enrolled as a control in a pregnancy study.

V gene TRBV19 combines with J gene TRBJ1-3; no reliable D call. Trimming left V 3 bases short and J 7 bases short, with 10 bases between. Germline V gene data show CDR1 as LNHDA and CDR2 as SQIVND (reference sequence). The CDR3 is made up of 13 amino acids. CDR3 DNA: TGTGCCAGTAGTATGACTTTCGGCAACACCATATATTTT. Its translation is CASSMTFGNTIYF.

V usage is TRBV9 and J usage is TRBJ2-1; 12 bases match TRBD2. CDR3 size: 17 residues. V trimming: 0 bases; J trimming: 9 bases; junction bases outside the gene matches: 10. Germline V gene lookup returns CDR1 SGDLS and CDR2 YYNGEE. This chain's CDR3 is CASSVALLAGGPGEQFF. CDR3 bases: TGTGCCAGCAGCGTAGCTCTCCTAGCGGGGGGGCCAGGTGAGCAGTTCTTC.

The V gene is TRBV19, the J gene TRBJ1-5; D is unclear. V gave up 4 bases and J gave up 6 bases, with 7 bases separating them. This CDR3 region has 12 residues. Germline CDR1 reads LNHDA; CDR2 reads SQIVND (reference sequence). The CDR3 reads CASSTGGQPQHF. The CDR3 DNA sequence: TGTGCCAGTAGTACAGGAGGTCAGCCCCAGCATTTT.

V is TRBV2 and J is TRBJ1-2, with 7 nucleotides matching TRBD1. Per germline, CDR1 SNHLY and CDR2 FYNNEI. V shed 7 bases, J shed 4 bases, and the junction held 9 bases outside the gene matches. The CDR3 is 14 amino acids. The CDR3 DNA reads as TGTGCCAGCACCGACAGGGCGGTCGGCTATGGCTACACCTTC. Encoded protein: CASTDRAVGYGYTF. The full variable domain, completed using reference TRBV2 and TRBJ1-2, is EPEVTQTPSHQVTQMGQEVILRCVPISNHLYFYWYRQILGQKVEFLVSFYNNEISEKSEIFDDQFSVERPDGSNFTLKIRSTKLEDSAMYFCASTDRAVGYGYTFGSGTRLTVV.

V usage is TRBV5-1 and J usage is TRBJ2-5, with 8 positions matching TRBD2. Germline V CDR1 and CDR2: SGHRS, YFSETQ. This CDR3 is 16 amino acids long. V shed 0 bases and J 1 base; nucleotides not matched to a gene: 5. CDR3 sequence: CASSLGSGGSQETQYF. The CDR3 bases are TGCGCCAGCAGCTTGGGGAGCGGGGGCTCCCAAGAGACCCAGTACTTC.

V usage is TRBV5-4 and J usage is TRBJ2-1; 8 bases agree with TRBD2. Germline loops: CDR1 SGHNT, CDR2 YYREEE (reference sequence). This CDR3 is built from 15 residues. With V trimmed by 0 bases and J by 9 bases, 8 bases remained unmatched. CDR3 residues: CASSLADGGAGEQFF. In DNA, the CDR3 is TGTGCCAGCAGCTTGGCCGACGGGGGGGCGGGTGAGCAGTTCTTC.

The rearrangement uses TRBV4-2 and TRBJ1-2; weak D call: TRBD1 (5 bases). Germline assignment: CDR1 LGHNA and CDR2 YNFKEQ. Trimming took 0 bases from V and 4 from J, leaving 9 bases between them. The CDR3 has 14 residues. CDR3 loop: CASSQEQAAYGYTF. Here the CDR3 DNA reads TGTGCCAGCAGCCAAGAACAGGCCGCCTATGGCTACACCTTC.

The DNA of the CDR3 is TGCGCCAGCAGCCATTTAGCGGGGGGTTCAGTGAATGAGCAGTTCTTC. It translates to CASSHLAGGSVNEQFF. The chain uses TRBV5-1 and TRBJ2-1, with TRBD2 matching over 10 bases. J was trimmed by 7 bases and V by 4 bases; bases with no gene match: 11. CDR1 SGHRS and CDR2 YFSETQ come from the germline V gene. CDR3 length: 16 amino acids.

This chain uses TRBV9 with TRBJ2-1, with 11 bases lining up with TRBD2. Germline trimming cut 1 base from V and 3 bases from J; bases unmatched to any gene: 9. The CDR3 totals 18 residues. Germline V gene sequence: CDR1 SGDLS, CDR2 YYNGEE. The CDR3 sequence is CASSVSSHGLAGYNEQFF. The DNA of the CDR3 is TGTGCCAGCAGCGTAAGTTCTCATGGACTAGCGGGCTACAATGAGCAGTTCTTC. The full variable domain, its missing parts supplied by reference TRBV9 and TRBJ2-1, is DSGVTQTPKHLITATGQRVTLRCSPRSGDLSVYWYQQSLDQGLQFLIQYYNGEERAKGNILERFSAQQFPDLHSELNLSSLELGDSALYFCASSVSSHGLAGYNEQFFGPGTRLTVL.

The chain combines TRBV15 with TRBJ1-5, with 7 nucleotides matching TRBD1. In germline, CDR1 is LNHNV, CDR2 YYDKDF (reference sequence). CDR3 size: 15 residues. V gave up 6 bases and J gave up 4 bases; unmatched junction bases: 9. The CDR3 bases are TGTGCCACCAGGGGAGACAGGGTAGGGAATCAGCCCCAGCATTTT. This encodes CATRGDRVGNQPQHF.

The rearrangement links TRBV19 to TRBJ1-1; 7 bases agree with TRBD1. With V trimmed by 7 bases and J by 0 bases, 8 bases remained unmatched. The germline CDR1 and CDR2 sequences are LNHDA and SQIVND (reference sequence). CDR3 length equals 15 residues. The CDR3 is CASNKGQDVNTEAFF. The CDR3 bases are TGTGCCAGTAACAAAGGACAGGACGTGAACACTGAAGCTTTCTTT.

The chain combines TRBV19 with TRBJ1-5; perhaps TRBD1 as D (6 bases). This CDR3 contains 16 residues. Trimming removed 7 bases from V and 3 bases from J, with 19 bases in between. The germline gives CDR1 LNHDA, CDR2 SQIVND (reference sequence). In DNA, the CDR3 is TGTGCCAGTACCAAAATGGGCGGGGGCGTCAATCAGCCCCAGCATTTT. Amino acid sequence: CASTKMGGGVNQPQHF.

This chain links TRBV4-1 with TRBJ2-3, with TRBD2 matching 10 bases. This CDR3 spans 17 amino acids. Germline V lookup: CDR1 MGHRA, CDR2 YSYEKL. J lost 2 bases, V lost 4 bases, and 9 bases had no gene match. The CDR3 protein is CASSPGGAGGITDTQYF. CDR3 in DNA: TGCGCCAGCAGCCCGGGAGGAGCGGGGGGGATCACAGATACGCAGTATTTT.

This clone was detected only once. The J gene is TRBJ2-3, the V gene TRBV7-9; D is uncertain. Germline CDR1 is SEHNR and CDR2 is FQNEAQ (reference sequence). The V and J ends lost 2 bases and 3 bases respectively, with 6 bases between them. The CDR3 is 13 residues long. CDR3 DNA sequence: TGTGCCAGCAGCTTATTTTCGACAGATACGCAGTATTTT. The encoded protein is CASSLFSTDTQYF.

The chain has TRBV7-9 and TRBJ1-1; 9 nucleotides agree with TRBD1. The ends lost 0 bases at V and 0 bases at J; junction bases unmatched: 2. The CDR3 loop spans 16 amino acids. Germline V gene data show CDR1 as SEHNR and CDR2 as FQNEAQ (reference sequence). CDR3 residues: CASSLAGTGLNTEAFF. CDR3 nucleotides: TGTGCCAGCAGCTTAGCGGGGACAGGGCTGAACACTGAAGCTTTCTTT.

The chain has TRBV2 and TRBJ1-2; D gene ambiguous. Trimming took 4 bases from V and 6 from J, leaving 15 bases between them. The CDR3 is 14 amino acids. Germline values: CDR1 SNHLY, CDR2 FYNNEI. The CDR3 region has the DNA TGTGCCAGCAGTGTGGTTCCGCACAAAGATGGCTACACCTTC. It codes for CASSVVPHKDGYTF.

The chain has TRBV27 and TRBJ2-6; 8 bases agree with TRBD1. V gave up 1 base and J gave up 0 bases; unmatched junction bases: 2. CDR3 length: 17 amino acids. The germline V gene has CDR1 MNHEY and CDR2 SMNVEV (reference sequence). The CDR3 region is CASSLYGQGSGANVLTF. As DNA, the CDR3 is TGTGCCAGCAGTTTATATGGACAGGGCTCTGGGGCCAACGTCCTGACTTTC.

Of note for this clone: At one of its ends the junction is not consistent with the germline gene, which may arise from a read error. CDR3 protein: CASSVGTGGETQYF. As DNA, the CDR3 is TGTGCTAGCAGCGTAGGGACAGGGGGAGAGACCCAGTACTTC. The chain joins TRBV7-7 to TRBJ2-5; TRBD1 agrees at 11 bases. Germline CDR1 SSHAT, CDR2 FNYEAQ (reference sequence). This CDR3 has 14 amino acids.

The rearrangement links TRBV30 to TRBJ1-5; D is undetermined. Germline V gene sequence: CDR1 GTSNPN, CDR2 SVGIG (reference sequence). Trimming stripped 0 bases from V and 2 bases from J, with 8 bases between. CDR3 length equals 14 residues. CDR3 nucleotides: TGTGCCTGGAGTGTAACCGGAGGCAATCAGCCCCAGCATTTT. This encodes CAWSVTGGNQPQHF.

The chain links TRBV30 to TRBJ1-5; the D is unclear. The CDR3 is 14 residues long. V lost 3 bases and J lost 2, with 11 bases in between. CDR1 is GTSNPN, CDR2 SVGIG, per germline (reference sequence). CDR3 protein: CAWSGVQRNQPQHF. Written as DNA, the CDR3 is TGTGCCTGGAGCGGAGTACAACGCAATCAGCCCCAGCATTTT.

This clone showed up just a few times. This chain's CDR3 is CASSVGLAGREQYF. CDR3 coding DNA: TGTGCCAGCAGCGTGGGACTAGCGGGGCGCGAGCAGTACTTC. V usage is TRBV9 and J usage is TRBJ2-7, with 13 nucleotides matching TRBD2. From germline, CDR1 is SGDLS and CDR2 YYNGEE. This CDR3 comprises 14 residues. Trimming cost V 2 bases and J 6 bases; bases outside gene matches: 2. The full variable domain, its missing parts supplied by reference TRBV9 and TRBJ2-7, is DSGVTQTPKHLITATGQRVTLRCSPRSGDLSVYWYQQSLDQGLQFLIQYYNGEERAKGNILERFSAQQFPDLHSELNLSSLELGDSALYFCASSVGLAGREQYFGPGTRLTVT.

The CDR3 is CASSEYRTGANTGELFF. The CDR3 DNA sequence: TGTGCCAGCAGTGAATATAGGACAGGGGCTAACACCGGGGAGCTGTTTTTT. The J gene is TRBJ2-2, the V gene TRBV6-1, with 9 bases lining up with TRBD1. The CDR3 is 17 residues long. CDR1 and CDR2 (germline): MNHNS, SASEGT. After removal of 2 bases from V and 2 bases from J, the junction contained 6 bases not matched to a gene.

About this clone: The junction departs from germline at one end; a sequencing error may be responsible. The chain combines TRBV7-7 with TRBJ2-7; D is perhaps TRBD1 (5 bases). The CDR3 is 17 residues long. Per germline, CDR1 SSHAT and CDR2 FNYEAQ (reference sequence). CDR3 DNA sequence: TGTGCTAGCAGCTTTTATCAAGGCAGGGCTAGACCCTACGAGCAGTACTTC. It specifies CASSFYQGRARPYEQYF.

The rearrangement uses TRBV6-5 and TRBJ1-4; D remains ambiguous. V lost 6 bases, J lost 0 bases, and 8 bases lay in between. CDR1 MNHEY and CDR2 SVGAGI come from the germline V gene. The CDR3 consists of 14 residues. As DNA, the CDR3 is TGTGCCAGCAGAGAGTTATCAACTAATGAAAAACTGTTTTTT. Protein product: CASRELSTNEKLFF.

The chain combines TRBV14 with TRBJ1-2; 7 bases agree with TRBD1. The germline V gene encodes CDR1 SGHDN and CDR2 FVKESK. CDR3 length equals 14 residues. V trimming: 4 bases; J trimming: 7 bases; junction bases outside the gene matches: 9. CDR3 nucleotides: TGTGCCAGCAGCCGTATCTACGGACAGGTTGGCTACACCTTC. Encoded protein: CASSRIYGQVGYTF.

CDR3 region: CASSPNPSYEQYF. The CDR3 nucleotides read TGTGCCAGCTCACCTAATCCCTCCTACGAGCAGTACTTC. This rearrangement joins TRBV18 to TRBJ2-7; unclear D gene. Between the trimmed V and J ends, which lost 3 bases and 0 bases, there was a span of 6 bases. CDR3 length: 13 amino acids. Germline values: CDR1 KGHSH, CDR2 LQKENI.

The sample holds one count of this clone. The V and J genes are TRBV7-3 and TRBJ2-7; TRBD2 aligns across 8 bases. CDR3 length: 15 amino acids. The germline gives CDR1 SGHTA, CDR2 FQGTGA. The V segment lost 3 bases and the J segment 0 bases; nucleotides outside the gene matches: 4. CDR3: CASSFGRGASYEQYF. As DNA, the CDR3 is TGTGCCAGCAGCTTCGGGCGGGGGGCCTCCTACGAGCAGTACTTC.

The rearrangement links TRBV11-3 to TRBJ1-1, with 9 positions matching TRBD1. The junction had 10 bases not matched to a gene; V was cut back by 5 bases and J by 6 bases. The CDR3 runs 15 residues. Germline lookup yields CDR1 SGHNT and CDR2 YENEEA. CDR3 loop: CASSPLTGGASEAFF. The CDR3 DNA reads TGTGCCAGCAGCCCTTTAACAGGGGGCGCGTCTGAAGCTTTCTTT.

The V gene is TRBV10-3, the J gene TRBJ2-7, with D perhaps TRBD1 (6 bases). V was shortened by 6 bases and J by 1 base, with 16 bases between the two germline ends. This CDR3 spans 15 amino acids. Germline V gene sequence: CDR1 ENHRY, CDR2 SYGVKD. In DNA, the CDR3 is TGTGCCATCAGCCTATCCACAGGGAATTCCTACGAGCAGTACTTC. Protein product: CAISLSTGNSYEQYF.

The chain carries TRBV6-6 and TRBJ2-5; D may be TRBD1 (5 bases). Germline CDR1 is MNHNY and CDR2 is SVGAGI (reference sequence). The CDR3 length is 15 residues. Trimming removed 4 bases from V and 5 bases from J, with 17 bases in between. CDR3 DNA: TGTGCCAGCAGTTCAGGGTTAATACGGCACGAGACCCAGTACTTC. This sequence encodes CASSSGLIRHETQYF.

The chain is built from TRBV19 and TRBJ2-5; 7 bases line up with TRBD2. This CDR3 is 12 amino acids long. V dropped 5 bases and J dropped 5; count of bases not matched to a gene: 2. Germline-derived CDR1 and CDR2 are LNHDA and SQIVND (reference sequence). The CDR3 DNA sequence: TGTGCCAGTAGTGTGGGGGGGGAGACCCAGTACTTC. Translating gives CASSVGGETQYF.

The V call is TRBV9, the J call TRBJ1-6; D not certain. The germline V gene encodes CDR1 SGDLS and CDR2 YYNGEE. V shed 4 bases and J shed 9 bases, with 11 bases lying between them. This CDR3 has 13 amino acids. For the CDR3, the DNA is TGTGCCAGCAGCACACAGCCCAGTTCACCCCTCCACTTT. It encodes CASSTQPSSPLHF.